The present TCR beta chain was sequenced within a study of radiotherapy plus CTLA-4 blockade in lung cancer. Findings and caveats of the study: TCR clones of tumor origin grew in blood after radiotherapy plus ipilimumab.

Concerning this clone: Antigen specificity is unknown.

The repertoire was sequenced with immunoSEQ multiplex PCR; TCRdb's copy has only in-frame clones and lacks some. Of some 71,000 clones detected, around 69% appear once; the ten largest clones hold about 15%. The CDR3 contains 14 residues. V lost 10 bases and J lost 1, with 14 bases in between. Germline V gene data show CDR1 as MDHEN and CDR2 as SYDVKM. The source material was peripheral blood, sampled from a patient treated with radiotherapy plus ipilimumab. The receptor was isolated from a human donor with non-small cell lung cancer whose response to radiotherapy plus ipilimumab could not be evaluated. Some clones in this sample may be carry-over from other donors' samples. The rearrangement uses TRBV28 and TRBJ1-5; D might be TRBD1 (5 bases). The CDR3 sequence is CATNGGTSNQPQHF. The CDR3 nucleotides read TGTGCCACTAACGGGGGAACCAGCAATCAGCCCCAGCATTTT.